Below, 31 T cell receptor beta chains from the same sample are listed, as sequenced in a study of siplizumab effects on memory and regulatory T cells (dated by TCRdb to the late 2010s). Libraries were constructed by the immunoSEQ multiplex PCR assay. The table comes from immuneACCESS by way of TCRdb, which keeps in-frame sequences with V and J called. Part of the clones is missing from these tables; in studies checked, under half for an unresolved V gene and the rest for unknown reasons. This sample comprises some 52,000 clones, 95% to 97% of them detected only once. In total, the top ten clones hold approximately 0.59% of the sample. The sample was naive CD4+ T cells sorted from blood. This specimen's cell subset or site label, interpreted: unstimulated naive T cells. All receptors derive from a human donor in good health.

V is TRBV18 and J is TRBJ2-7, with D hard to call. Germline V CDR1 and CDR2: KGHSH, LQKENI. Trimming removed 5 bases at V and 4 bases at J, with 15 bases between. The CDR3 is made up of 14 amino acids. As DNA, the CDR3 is TGTGCCAGCTCAAGTAGGTCTGGGCAATACGAGCAGTACTTC. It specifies CASSSRSGQYEQYF.

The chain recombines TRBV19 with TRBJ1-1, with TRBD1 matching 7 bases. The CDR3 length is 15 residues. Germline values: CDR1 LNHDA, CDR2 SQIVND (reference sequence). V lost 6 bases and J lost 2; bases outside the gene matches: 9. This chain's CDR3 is CASSNMGQPNTEAFF. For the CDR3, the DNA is TGTGCCAGTAGCAATATGGGACAGCCCAACACTGAAGCTTTCTTT.

The CDR3 here is CAWAAATEAFF. The CDR3 region has the DNA TGTGCCTGGGCCGCAGCCACTGAAGCTTTCTTT. This rearrangement joins TRBV30 to TRBJ1-1; D remains ambiguous. The CDR3 is made up of 11 amino acids. Germline V gives CDR1 GTSNPN, CDR2 SVGIG (reference sequence). The V end lost 5 bases, the J end lost 4 bases, and 8 bases lay between the germline ends.

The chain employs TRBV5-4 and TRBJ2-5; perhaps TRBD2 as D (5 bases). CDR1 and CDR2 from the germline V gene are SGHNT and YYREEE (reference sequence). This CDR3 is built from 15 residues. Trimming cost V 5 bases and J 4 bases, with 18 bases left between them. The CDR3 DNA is TGTGCCAGCAGTCTCGAGGGTCTGGGCACAGAGACCCAGTACTTC. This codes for CASSLEGLGTETQYF.

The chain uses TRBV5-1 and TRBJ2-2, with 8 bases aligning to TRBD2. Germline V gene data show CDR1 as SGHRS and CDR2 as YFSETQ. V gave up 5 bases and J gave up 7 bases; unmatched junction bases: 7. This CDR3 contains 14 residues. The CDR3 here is CASSPVAGSGELFF. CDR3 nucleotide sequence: TGCGCCAGCAGTCCGGTAGCGGGAAGCGGGGAGCTGTTTTTT. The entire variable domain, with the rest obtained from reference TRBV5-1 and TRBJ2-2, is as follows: KAGVTQTPRYLIKTRGQQVTLSCSPISGHRSVSWYQQTPGQGLQFLFEYFSETQRNKGNFPGRFSGRQFSNSRSEMNVSTLELGDSALYLCASSPVAGSGELFFGEGSRLTVL.

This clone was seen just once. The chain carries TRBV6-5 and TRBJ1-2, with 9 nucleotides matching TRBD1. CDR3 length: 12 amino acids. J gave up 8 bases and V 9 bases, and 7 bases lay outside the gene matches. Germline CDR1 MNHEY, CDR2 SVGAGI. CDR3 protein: CARGGQGRGYTF. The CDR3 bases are TGTGCCAGGGGGGGACAGGGTAGAGGCTACACCTTC.

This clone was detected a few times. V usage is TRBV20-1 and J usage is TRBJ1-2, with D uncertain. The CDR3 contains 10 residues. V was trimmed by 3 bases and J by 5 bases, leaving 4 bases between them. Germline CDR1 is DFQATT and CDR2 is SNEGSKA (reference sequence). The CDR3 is CSARGYGYTF. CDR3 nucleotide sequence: TGCAGTGCTAGGGGTTATGGCTACACCTTC.

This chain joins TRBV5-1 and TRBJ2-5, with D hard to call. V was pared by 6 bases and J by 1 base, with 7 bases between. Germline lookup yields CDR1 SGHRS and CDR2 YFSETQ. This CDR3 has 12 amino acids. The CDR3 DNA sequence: TGCGCCAGCAAGGCGTTCCAAGAGACCCAGTACTTC. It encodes CASKAFQETQYF. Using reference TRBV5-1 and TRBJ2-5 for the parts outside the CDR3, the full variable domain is KAGVTQTPRYLIKTRGQQVTLSCSPISGHRSVSWYQQTPGQGLQFLFEYFSETQRNKGNFPGRFSGRQFSNSRSEMNVSTLELGDSALYLCASKAFQETQYFGPGTRLLVL.

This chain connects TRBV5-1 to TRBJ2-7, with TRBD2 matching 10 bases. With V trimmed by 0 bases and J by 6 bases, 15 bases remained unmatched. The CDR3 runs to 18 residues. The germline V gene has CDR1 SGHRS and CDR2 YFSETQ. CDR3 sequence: CASSLGWSSGRSVGEQYF. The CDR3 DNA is TGCGCCAGCAGCTTGGGGTGGTCTAGCGGGAGATCCGTGGGCGAGCAGTACTTC.

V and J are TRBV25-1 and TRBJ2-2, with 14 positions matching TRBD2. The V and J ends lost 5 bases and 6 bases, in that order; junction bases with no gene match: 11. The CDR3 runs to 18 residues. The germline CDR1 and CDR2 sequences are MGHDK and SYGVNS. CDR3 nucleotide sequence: TGTGCCAGCAGTCCCCCGGGACTAGCGGGAGACTCGCCCGGGGAGCTGTTTTTT. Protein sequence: CASSPPGLAGDSPGELFF.

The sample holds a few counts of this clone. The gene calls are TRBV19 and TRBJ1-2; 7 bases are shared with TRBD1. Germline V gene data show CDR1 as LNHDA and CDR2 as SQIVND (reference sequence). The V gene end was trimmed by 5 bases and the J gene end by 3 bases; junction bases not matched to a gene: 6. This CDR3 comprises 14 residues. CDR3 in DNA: TGTGCCAGTAGTCCTAACGGACAGGACTATGGCTACACCTTC. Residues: CASSPNGQDYGYTF.

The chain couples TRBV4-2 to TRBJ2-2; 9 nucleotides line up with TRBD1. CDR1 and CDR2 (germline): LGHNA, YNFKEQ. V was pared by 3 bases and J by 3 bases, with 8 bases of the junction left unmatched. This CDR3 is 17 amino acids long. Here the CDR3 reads CASSHRRTGDHTGELFF. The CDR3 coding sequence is TGTGCCAGCAGCCACCGACGGACAGGGGACCACACCGGGGAGCTGTTTTTT.

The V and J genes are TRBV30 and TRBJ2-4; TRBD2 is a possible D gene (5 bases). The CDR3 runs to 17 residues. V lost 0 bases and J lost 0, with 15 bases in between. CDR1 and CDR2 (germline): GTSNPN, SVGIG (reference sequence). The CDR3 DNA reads TGTGCCTGGAGTGTATGGAGGACTCCGGGAGCCAAAAACATTCAGTACTTC. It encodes CAWSVWRTPGAKNIQYF.

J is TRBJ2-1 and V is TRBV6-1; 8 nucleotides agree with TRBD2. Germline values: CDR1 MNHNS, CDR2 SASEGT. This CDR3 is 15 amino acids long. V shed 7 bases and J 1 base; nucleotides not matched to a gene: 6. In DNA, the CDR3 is TGTGCCAGCACCCCAGCGGGAGAGTCCTACAATGAGCAGTTCTTC. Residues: CASTPAGESYNEQFF.

The CDR3 here is CASSGQGKLQPQHF. The CDR3 DNA reads as TGTGCCAGCAGTGGGCAGGGTAAGTTGCAGCCCCAGCATTTT. The chain recombines TRBV2 with TRBJ1-5; D possibly corresponds to TRBD1 (5 bases). Trimming stripped 4 bases from V and 7 bases from J, with 14 bases between. The CDR3 length is 14 residues. Per germline, CDR1 SNHLY and CDR2 FYNNEI.

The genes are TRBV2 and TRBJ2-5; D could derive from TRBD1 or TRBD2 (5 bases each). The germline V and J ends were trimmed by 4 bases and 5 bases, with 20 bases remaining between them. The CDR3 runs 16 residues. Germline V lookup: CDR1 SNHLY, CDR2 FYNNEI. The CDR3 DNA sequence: TGTGCCAGCAGTGGTTTCCGGGACCCACTGATGGAGACCCAGTACTTC. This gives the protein CASSGFRDPLMETQYF.

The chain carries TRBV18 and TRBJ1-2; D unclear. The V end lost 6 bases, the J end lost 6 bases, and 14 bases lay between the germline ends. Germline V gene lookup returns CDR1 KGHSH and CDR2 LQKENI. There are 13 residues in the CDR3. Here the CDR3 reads CASSPDLQNGYTF. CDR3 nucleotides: TGTGCCAGCTCGCCGGACCTACAAAATGGCTACACCTTC.

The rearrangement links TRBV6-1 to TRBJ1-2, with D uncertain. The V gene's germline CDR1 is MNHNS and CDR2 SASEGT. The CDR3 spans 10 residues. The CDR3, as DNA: TGTTCCGTCGGCAACTATGGCTACACCTTC. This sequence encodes CSVGNYGYTF.

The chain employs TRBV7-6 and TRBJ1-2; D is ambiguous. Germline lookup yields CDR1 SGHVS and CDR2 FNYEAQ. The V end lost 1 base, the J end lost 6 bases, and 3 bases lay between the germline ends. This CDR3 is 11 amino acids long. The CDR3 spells CASSLGDGYTF. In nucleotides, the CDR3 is TGTGCCAGCAGCTTAGGGGATGGCTACACCTTC.

In nucleotides, the CDR3 is TGTGCCAGCAGCTTAGAGAGAACGAGCTACGAGCAGTACTTC. As protein: CASSLERTSYEQYF. The chain employs TRBV13 and TRBJ2-7; D is unresolved. Looked up from germline, CDR1 is PRHDT and CDR2 is FYEKMQ (reference sequence). The V and J ends lost 1 base and 3 bases respectively, with 10 bases between them. CDR3 size: 14 residues.

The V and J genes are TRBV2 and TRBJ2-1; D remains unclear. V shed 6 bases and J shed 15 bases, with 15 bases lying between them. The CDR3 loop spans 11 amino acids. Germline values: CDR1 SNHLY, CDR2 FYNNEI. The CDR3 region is CASRVAPLAFF. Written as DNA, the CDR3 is TGTGCCAGCAGAGTAGCTCCCCTTGCGTTCTTC. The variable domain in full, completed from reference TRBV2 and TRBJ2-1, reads EPEVTQTPSHQVTQMGQEVILRCVPISNHLYFYWYRQILGQKVEFLVSFYNNEISEKSEIFDDQFSVERPDGSNFTLKIRSTKLEDSAMYFCASRVAPLAFFGPGTRLTVL.

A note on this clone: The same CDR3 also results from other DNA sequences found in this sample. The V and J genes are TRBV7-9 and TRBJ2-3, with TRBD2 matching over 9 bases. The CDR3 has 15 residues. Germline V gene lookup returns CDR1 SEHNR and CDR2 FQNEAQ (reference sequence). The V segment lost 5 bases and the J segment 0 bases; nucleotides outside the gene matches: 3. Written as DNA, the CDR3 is TGTGCCAGCAGCCCAACTAGCGGGAGCACAGATACGCAGTATTTT. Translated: CASSPTSGSTDTQYF.

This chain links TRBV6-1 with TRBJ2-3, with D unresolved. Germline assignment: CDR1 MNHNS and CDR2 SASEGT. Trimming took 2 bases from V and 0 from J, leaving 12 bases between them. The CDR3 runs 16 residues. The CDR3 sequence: CASSERGFLSTDTQYF. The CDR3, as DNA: TGTGCCAGCAGTGAACGAGGATTCCTTAGCACAGATACGCAGTATTTT.

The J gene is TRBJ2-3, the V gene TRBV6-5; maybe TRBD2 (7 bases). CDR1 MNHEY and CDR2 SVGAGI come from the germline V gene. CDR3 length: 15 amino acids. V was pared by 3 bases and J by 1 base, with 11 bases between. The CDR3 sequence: CASSYWGGGTDTQYF. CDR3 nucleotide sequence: TGTGCCAGCAGTTATTGGGGGGGCGGCACAGATACGCAGTATTTT.

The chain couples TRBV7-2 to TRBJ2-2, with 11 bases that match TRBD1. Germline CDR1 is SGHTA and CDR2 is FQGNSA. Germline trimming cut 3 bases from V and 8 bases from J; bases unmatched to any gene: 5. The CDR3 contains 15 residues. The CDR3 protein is CASSFRTGGKGELFF. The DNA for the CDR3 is TGTGCCAGCAGCTTTAGGACAGGGGGCAAAGGGGAGCTGTTTTTT.

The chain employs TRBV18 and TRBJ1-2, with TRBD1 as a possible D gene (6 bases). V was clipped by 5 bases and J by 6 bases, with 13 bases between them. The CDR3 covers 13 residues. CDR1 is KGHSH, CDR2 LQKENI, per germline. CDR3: CASSAKTGHGYTF. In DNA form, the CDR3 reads TGTGCCAGCTCAGCCAAGACAGGACATGGCTACACCTTC.

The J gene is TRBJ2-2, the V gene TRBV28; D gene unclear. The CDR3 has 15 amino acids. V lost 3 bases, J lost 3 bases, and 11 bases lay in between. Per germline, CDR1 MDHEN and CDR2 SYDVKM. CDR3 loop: CASSLWEGYTGELFF. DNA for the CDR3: TGTGCCAGCAGTTTGTGGGAAGGGTACACCGGGGAGCTGTTTTTT.

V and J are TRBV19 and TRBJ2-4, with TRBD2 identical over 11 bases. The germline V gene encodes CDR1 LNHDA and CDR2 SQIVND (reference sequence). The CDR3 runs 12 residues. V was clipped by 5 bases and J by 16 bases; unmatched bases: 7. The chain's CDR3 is CASSPSGRFKYF. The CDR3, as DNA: TGTGCCAGTAGTCCTAGCGGGAGGTTCAAATACTTC.

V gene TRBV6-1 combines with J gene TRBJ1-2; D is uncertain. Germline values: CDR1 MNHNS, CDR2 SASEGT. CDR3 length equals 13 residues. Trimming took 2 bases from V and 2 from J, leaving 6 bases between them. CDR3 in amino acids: CASSEKRNYGYTF. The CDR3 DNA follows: TGTGCCAGCAGTGAAAAGAGAAACTATGGCTACACCTTC.

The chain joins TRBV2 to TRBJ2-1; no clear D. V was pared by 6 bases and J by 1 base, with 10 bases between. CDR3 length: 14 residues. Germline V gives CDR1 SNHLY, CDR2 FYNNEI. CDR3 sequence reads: CASRRLSSYNEQFF. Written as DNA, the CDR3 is TGTGCCAGCAGAAGACTGTCGTCCTACAATGAGCAGTTCTTC.

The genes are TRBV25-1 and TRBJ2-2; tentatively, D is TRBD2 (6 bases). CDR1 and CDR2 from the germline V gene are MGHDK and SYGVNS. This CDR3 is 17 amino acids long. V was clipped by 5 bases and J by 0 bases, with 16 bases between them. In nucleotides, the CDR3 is TGTGCCAGCAGTCGTAACGGGGCGGGGCCGAACACCGGGGAGCTGTTTTTT. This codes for CASSRNGAGPNTGELFF.